Presented here are 18 T cell receptor beta chains from one specimen sequenced in a study of T cells after yellow fever vaccination. TCRdb reprocessed the 5' RACE reads with MiXCR, giving one entry per CDR3 protein. The sample shows around 260,000 distinct CDR3 sequences, about 5.2% of them seen only once. The input for sequencing was CD4+ T cells sorted from PBMCs, taken on the day of the yellow fever booster vaccination. Receptors were obtained from a man aged 18 to 30 who received the YFV17D yellow fever vaccine.

The chain combines TRBV11-3 with TRBJ2-2; D not certain. V lost 4 bases, J lost 4 bases, and 7 bases lay in between. The CDR3 has 13 amino acids. The V gene's germline CDR1 is SGHNT and CDR2 YENEEA. CDR3 nucleotide sequence: TGTGCCAGCAGCTCGGTCAGCACCGGGGAGCTGTTTTTT. Protein product: CASSSVSTGELFF.

This chain connects TRBV7-2 to TRBJ1-6; D may be TRBD1 (6 bases). Germline lookup yields CDR1 SGHTA and CDR2 FQGNSA. Trimming removed 1 base from V and 10 bases from J, with 14 bases in between. The CDR3 extends over 15 amino acids. The CDR3 DNA follows: TGTGCCAGCAGCTTAGTTAGGCCAGGGGAATCACCCCTCCACTTT. It codes for CASSLVRPGESPLHF.

The chain joins TRBV5-5 to TRBJ1-5, with a weak D call TRBD1 (5 bases). The germline V gene has CDR1 SGHKS and CDR2 YYEKEE (reference sequence). Trimming pared 3 bases from V and 0 bases from J, leaving 7 bases between. This CDR3 spans 14 amino acids. The DNA of the CDR3 is TGTGCCAGCAGCTGGGACCGTAGCAATCAGCCCCAGCATTTT. As protein: CASSWDRSNQPQHF.

The table lists this clonotype with many counts. The chain recombines TRBV12-3 or TRBV12-4 with TRBJ1-5; TRBD1 is a possible D gene (5 bases). This CDR3 contains 13 residues. V was clipped by 3 bases and J by 5 bases, with 8 bases between them. The CDR3 reads CASSFPGHQPQHF. CDR3 coding DNA: TGTGCCAGCAGTTTCCCAGGGCATCAGCCCCAGCATTTT.

At least ten counts were recorded for this clonotype. The V call is TRBV7-3, the J call TRBJ2-2, with 10 bases identical to TRBD2. V trimming: 5 bases; J trimming: 3 bases; junction bases outside the gene matches: 6. The CDR3 covers 16 residues. Germline values: CDR1 SGHTA, CDR2 FQGTGA. The CDR3 coding sequence is TGTGCCAGCAGCAACAGCGGGGGGGCCCACACCGGGGAGCTGTTTTTT. This encodes CASSNSGGAHTGELFF.

This clonotype was recorded a few times. The V and J genes are TRBV30 and TRBJ2-3, with unresolved D. The V gene's germline CDR1 is GTSNPN and CDR2 SVGIG (reference sequence). With 6 bases removed from V and 6 bases from J, the gap between germline ends came to 7 bases. This CDR3 comprises 10 residues. CDR3: CACQTDTQYF. In nucleotides, the CDR3 is TGTGCCTGCCAGACGGATACGCAGTATTTT.

The chain links TRBV7-9 to TRBJ1-3; the D is unclear. Germline V gives CDR1 SEHNR, CDR2 FQNEAQ (reference sequence). The CDR3 length is 12 residues. Trimming shortened V by 7 bases and J by 7 bases, and 11 bases separated the two germline ends. CDR3 coding DNA: TGTGCCAGCAATCCTCTGGGGAACACCATATATTTT. This codes for CASNPLGNTIYF. Filled out from reference TRBV7-9 and TRBJ1-3, the complete variable domain reads DTGVSQNPRHKITKRGQNVTFRCDPISEHNRLYWYRQTLGQGPEFLTYFQNEAQLEKSRLLSDRFSAERPKGSFSTLEIQRTEQGDSAMYLCASNPLGNTIYFGEGSWLTVV.

The chain combines TRBV7-2 with TRBJ2-5; 10 bases align to TRBD2. V shed 4 bases, J shed 7 bases, and the junction held 6 bases outside the gene matches. In germline, CDR1 is SGHTA, CDR2 FQGNSA. The CDR3 has 14 amino acids. CDR3 coding DNA: TGTGCCAGCAGCTACAGCGGGGGGGCTGGGACCCAGTACTTC. Translating gives CASSYSGGAGTQYF.

A few counts support this clonotype. The chain combines TRBV18 with TRBJ2-5; D gene ambiguous. V lost 3 bases and J lost 4, with 12 bases in between. The germline V gene has CDR1 KGHSH and CDR2 LQKENI. The CDR3 has 14 amino acids. The CDR3 DNA follows: TGTGCCAGCTCACCCCCGGGCTTTCCAGAGACCCAGTACTTC. Translation gives CASSPPGFPETQYF.

In its sample, this clonotype was seen many times. The chain employs TRBV5-1 and TRBJ2-7, with D unclear. V was clipped by 0 bases and J by 1 base, with 11 bases between them. Germline CDR1 is SGHRS and CDR2 is YFSETQ. The CDR3 is made up of 15 amino acids. The chain's CDR3 is CASSLGPGPSYEQYV. CDR3 nucleotide sequence: TGCGCCAGCAGCTTGGGCCCAGGCCCTTCCTACGAGCAGTACGTC.

The chain has TRBV6-5 and TRBJ1-5, with 9 bases that match TRBD1. Per the germline V gene, CDR1 is MNHEY and CDR2 is SVGAGI. The CDR3 runs 15 residues. Unmatched junction bases numbered 8, after V lost 6 bases and J lost 5 bases. The CDR3, as DNA: TGTGCCAGCAGACGGGACAGGGCTGGGGATCAGCCCCAGCATTTT. Translating it yields CASRRDRAGDQPQHF.

This clonotype was seen a few times. The rearrangement links TRBV10-2 to TRBJ2-3, with 7 nucleotides matching TRBD1. This CDR3 has 14 amino acids. In germline, CDR1 is WSHSY, CDR2 SAAADI. J was trimmed by 6 bases and V by 5 bases; bases with no gene match: 8. This chain's CDR3 is CASSPTGKYDTQYF. The CDR3 nucleotides read TGCGCCAGCAGTCCGACAGGGAAGTATGATACGCAGTATTTT.

The V gene is TRBV5-1, the J gene TRBJ1-3, with D uncertain. There are 17 residues in the CDR3. V lost 4 bases and J lost 2, with 19 bases in between. Looked up from germline, CDR1 is SGHRS and CDR2 is YFSETQ. The CDR3 here is CASSLITRASPGNTIYF. As DNA, the CDR3 is TGCGCCAGCAGCCTGATTACCAGAGCCTCTCCTGGAAACACCATATATTTT.

This clonotype was recorded at least ten times. The CDR3 sequence is CSASRPDQTSAFF. The DNA of the CDR3 is TGCAGTGCTAGTCGTCCAGACCAGACGTCGGCTTTCTTT. This chain connects TRBV20-1 to TRBJ1-1; no reliable D call. Germline CDR1 and CDR2: DFQATT and SNEGSKA (reference sequence). The V end was cut by 3 bases, the J end by 11 bases, with 19 bases between. This CDR3 comprises 13 residues.

The chain couples TRBV20-1 to TRBJ2-6; 8 positions match TRBD1. Germline-derived CDR1 and CDR2 are DFQATT and SNEGSKA (reference sequence). The CDR3 is 16 amino acids. Losses at the gene ends were 6 bases for V and 4 bases for J; bases not matched to a gene: 11. The CDR3 DNA reads TGCAGTGCCAGGACAGGGCCTGGCTCCGGGGCCAACGTCCTGACTTTC. Translating gives CSARTGPGSGANVLTF.

V gene TRBV5-1 combines with J gene TRBJ1-2; D perhaps matches TRBD1 (5 bases). Trimming took off 9 bases at V and 8 bases at J, with 20 bases between the two ends. The CDR3 length is 13 residues. Germline V gene sequence: CDR1 SGHRS, CDR2 YFSETQ. Written as DNA, the CDR3 is TGCGCCACCAGTCGGGACTCAAGTGAGGGCTACACCTTC. Translation: CATSRDSSEGYTF.

The sample holds many counts of this clonotype. The chain has TRBV20-1 and TRBJ1-5, with TRBD1 as a possible D gene (6 bases). CDR3 length: 15 amino acids. From germline, CDR1 is DFQATT and CDR2 SNEGSKA (reference sequence). The V end was cut by 1 base, the J end by 7 bases, with 17 bases between. CDR3 region: CSARVVGHATQPQHF. CDR3 DNA: TGCAGTGCTAGAGTTGTGGGACACGCAACGCAGCCCCAGCATTTT.

At least ten counts were recorded for this clonotype. The chain recombines TRBV20-1 with TRBJ2-3; TRBD2 matches 8 bases. The CDR3 extends over 14 amino acids. The V and J ends lost 1 base and 6 bases, in that order; junction bases with no gene match: 6. Germline V lookup: CDR1 DFQATT, CDR2 SNEGSKA (reference sequence). The CDR3 protein is CSARVTGGVDTQYF. CDR3 nucleotides: TGCAGTGCTAGAGTAACCGGGGGGGTCGATACGCAGTATTTT.